This TCR beta chain is from a study of OX40 agonist ivuxolimab in advanced cancers. Study details: The patients received agonistic anti-OX40 (CD134) antibody ivuxolimab.

Regarding the study as a whole: Dosing at 0.1 to 3.0 mg/kg was accompanied by clonal expansion of CD4+ and CD8+ blood T cells by week 6.

This clone was seen only a few times. Its specificity is unknown. Trimming stripped 3 bases from V and 6 bases from J, with 12 bases between. Germline V gene data show CDR1 as MGHDK and CDR2 as SYGVNS. The CDR3 is 14 amino acids. TCRdb keeps only in-frame clones here, not all; method: immunoSEQ multiplex PCR. The table records fewer than 65,000 clones, roughly 86% of them present only once. This clonotype was sampled from an adult with an advanced solid tumor such as melanoma, head and neck, liver or kidney cancer. This sample comprised CD4+ or CD8+ T cells sorted from blood, obtained in a trial of the OX40 agonist ivuxolimab. V gene TRBV25-1 combines with J gene TRBJ1-5; D unclear. The CDR3 is CASSELGAVQPQHF. The CDR3 region has the DNA TGTGCCAGCAGTGAGCTGGGCGCGGTTCAGCCCCAGCATTTT.